This T cell receptor beta chain was documented in a study of human T cells and chemical hapten exposure. Study outcomes and limitations: Versus controls, expanded TCRs had significantly more large CDR3 similarity clusters.

Losses at the gene ends were 9 bases for V and 6 bases for J; bases not matched to a gene: 8. Germline CDR1 SNHLY, CDR2 FYNNEI. The CDR3 extends over 14 amino acids. In the source study's methods: Ranging from roughly 20,000 to 750,000, TCR counts per sample had a median value of roughly 96,000. TCRdb re-called the RACE reads with MiXCR, one entry per CDR3 protein. The V and J calls shown here were made by TCRdb, not taken from the authors' results. The table includes about 99,000 distinct CDR3 sequences, roughly an eighth detected once. A few counts support this clonotype. Its antigen remains unidentified. Time point defined: patch test 1, 2 weeks after DPC sensitization. Sample treatment: therapeutic diphenylcyclopropenone sensitization with weekly scalp DPC.

The sample here was whole blood, taken in connection with sensitization to the hapten diphenylcyclopropenone (DPC). This chain connects TRBV2 to TRBJ2-1, with 10 nucleotides matching TRBD2. The TCR sequence derives from a woman between 35 and 50 years old with alopecia areata. Some clones in this sample may be carry-over from other donors' samples. In nucleotides, the CDR3 is TGTGCCAGTAGCGCGACTAGCGGGTTCAATGAGCAGTTCTTC. It specifies CASSATSGFNEQFF.